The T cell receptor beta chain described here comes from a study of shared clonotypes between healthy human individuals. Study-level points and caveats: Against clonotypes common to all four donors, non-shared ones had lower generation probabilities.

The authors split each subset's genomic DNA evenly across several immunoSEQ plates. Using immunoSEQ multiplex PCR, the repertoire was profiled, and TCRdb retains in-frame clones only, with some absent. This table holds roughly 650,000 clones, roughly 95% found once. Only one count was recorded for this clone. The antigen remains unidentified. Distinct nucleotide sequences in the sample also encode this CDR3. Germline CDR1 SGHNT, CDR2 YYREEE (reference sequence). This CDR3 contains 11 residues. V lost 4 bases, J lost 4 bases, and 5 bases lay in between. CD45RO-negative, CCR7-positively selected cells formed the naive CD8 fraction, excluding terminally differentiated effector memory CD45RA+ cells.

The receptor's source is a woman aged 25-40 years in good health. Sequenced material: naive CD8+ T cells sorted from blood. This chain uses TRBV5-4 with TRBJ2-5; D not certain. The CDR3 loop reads CASSTVETQYF. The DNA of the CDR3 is TGTGCCAGCAGCACCGTAGAGACCCAGTACTTC.